This TCR beta chain was sequenced in a study of shared clonotypes between healthy human individuals. Whole-study results and caveats: What naive subsets generally showed was a larger estimated richness than memory subsets showed.

J was trimmed by 2 bases and V by 6 bases; bases with no gene match: 9. The CDR3 loop spans 16 amino acids. Germline assignment: CDR1 MNHEY and CDR2 SMNVEV (reference sequence). CD45RO-negative, CCR7-positively selected cells formed the naive CD8 fraction, excluding terminally differentiated effector memory CD45RA+ cells. Libraries were prepared by immunoSEQ multiplex PCR; TCRdb keeps only in-frame clonotypes and omits some of them. Of about 600,000 clones listed, roughly 95% are singletons. Turning to this clone: Antigen specificity is unknown.

The TCR sequence derives from a woman between 25 and 40 years old in good health. The material sequenced was naive CD8+ T cells sorted from blood. This chain joins TRBV27 and TRBJ2-3, with 9 bases matching TRBD2. CDR3 nucleotides: TGTGCCAGCAGCCTCGTAGCGGGAGTCGCCACAGATACGCAGTATTTT. Amino acids: CASSLVAGVATDTQYF.